Each of the 29 T cell receptor beta chains below was sequenced from the same sample in a study of CD8 T cells in Susac syndrome. RNA totalling roughly 0.45 to 1 ug underwent reverse transcription with random hexamers. One entry per CDR3 protein, called by TCRdb with MiXCR from the immunoSEQ multiplex PCR reads. This sample has hundreds of thousands of distinct CDR3 sequences, with about 88% found just once. Sequencing was carried out using CD8+ T cells from PBMCs. The receptor set was obtained from a human donor with multiple sclerosis.

The V gene is TRBV15, the J gene TRBJ2-1, with 7 bases that match TRBD2. The CDR3 has 13 amino acids. Germline CDR1 is LNHNV and CDR2 is YYDKDF (reference sequence). With 9 bases clipped from V and 9 bases from J, the junction kept 11 bases outside the gene matches. CDR3 DNA: TGTGCCACAAGACTAGCTGGTACGGTTGAGCAGTTCTTC. As protein: CATRLAGTVEQFF.

About this clonotype itself: As the CDR3 is not closed by the conserved phenylalanine or tryptophan, this likely results from a read error. The chain combines TRBV24-1 with TRBJ2-7; 7 bases align to TRBD2. V shed 4 bases, J shed 4 bases, and the junction held 12 bases outside the gene matches. Germline CDR1 reads KGHDR; CDR2 reads SFDVKD. The CDR3 spans 16 residues. Written as DNA, the CDR3 is TGTGCCACCAGTGACCCCACGGCAACGGGAGGTTACGAGCAGTACCTC. Amino acid sequence: CATSDPTATGGYEQYL.

V and J are TRBV2 and TRBJ2-2, with TRBD1 matching 8 bases. The junction had 7 bases not matched to a gene; V was cut back by 4 bases and J by 0 bases. CDR3 length: 17 amino acids. Germline CDR1 is SNHLY and CDR2 is FYNNEI. The chain's CDR3 is CASSAGQGEANTGELFF. The DNA of the CDR3 is TGTGCCAGCAGTGCAGGACAGGGCGAGGCGAACACCGGGGAGCTGTTTTTT.

The chain is built from TRBV11-2 and TRBJ2-1; 10 positions agree with TRBD2. The germline gives CDR1 SGHAT, CDR2 FQNNGV. This CDR3 is 16 amino acids long. Unmatched junction bases numbered 8, after V lost 1 base and J lost 8 bases. The DNA for the CDR3 is TGTGCCAGCAGCTTAGTAGGCGCTAGCGGGAGTGATGAGCAGTTCTTC. Amino acids: CASSLVGASGSDEQFF.

In its sample, this clonotype was seen once. The CDR3: CAWSPPDRVIVSQPQHF. DNA for the CDR3: TGTGCCTGGAGCCCGCCGGACAGGGTTATCGTGAGTCAGCCCCAGCATTTT. The gene calls are TRBV30 and TRBJ1-5, with 8 bases lining up with TRBD1. J gave up 6 bases and V 3 bases, and 16 bases lay outside the gene matches. The CDR3 length is 17 residues. Looked up from germline, CDR1 is GTSNPN and CDR2 is SVGIG (reference sequence).

The rearrangement links TRBV12-1 to TRBJ1-5. TRBV12-1 is given as a pseudogene. This CDR3 comprises 13 residues. The CDR3 loop is CASSTNGGQPQHF. CDR3 sequence (DNA): TGTGCCAGCAGCACAAATGGTGGTCAGCCCCAGCATTTT.

This chain's CDR3 is CASRAGELYNEQFF. CDR3 DNA sequence: TGTGCCAGCAGGGCGGGAGAGTTGTACAATGAGCAGTTCTTC. The rearrangement links TRBV27 to TRBJ2-1; 7 nucleotides agree with TRBD2. Trimming removed 6 bases from V and 4 bases from J; junction bases left unmatched: 6. In germline, CDR1 is MNHEY, CDR2 SMNVEV (reference sequence). CDR3 length: 14 amino acids.

This chain links TRBV30 with TRBJ1-1; no clear D. Germline CDR1 reads GTSNPN; CDR2 reads SVGIG (reference sequence). This CDR3 comprises 12 residues. The ends were cut back, 5 bases at V and 5 bases at J, with 12 bases in the middle. The CDR3 loop reads CAWSLVGTEAFF. Written as DNA, the CDR3 is TGTGCCTGGTCGCTAGTGGGGACTGAAGCTTTCTTT.

The V call is TRBV5-1, the J call TRBJ2-7, with D possibly TRBD2 on 6 matching bases. V was shortened by 4 bases and J by 2 bases, with 16 bases between the two germline ends. The CDR3 runs 15 residues. The germline V gene encodes CDR1 SGHRS and CDR2 YFSETQ. The CDR3 region is CASSLAGRETYEQYF. The CDR3 DNA follows: TGCGCCAGCAGCCTGGCGGGGCGGGAAACCTACGAGCAGTACTTC. The variable domain in full, completed from reference TRBV5-1 and TRBJ2-7, reads KAGVTQTPRYLIKTRGQQVTLSCSPISGHRSVSWYQQTPGQGLQFLFEYFSETQRNKGNFPGRFSGRQFSNSRSEMNVSTLELGDSALYLCASSLAGRETYEQYFGPGTRLTVT.

This rearrangement joins TRBV27 to TRBJ2-7; 12 positions match TRBD2. Trimming at V came to 5 bases and at J to 8 bases, leaving 7 bases not matched to a gene. CDR3 length: 14 residues. Germline values: CDR1 MNHEY, CDR2 SMNVEV (reference sequence). CDR3 sequence: CASSPGTSGSQQYF. Here the CDR3 DNA reads TGTGCCAGCAGTCCCGGGACTAGCGGGTCTCAGCAGTACTTC.

This chain links TRBV7-9 with TRBJ2-1, with 7 bases fitting TRBD2. Germline V gene lookup returns CDR1 SEHNR and CDR2 FQNEAQ (reference sequence). V lost 6 bases to trimming and J lost 2 bases; unmatched junction nucleotides: 7. The CDR3 extends over 15 amino acids. The CDR3 coding sequence is TGTGCCAGCAGTTTGGGGGGGGTTCCCTACAATGAGCAGTTCTTC. Its protein product is CASSLGGVPYNEQFF.

This chain connects TRBV6-6 to TRBJ2-3; the match to TRBD2 covers 11 bases. The CDR3 runs 15 residues. Germline V CDR1 and CDR2: MNHNY, SVGAGI (reference sequence). The ends lost 7 bases at V and 1 base at J; junction bases unmatched: 4. The DNA of the CDR3 is TGTGCCAGCATCGGGGGACTAGCGGGCACAGATACGCAGTATTTT. Its translation is CASIGGLAGTDTQYF.

J is TRBJ2-7 and V is TRBV6-5, with D possibly TRBD2 on 7 matching bases. This CDR3 has 15 amino acids. Trimming left V 2 bases short and J 5 bases short, with 16 bases between. The germline gives CDR1 MNHEY, CDR2 SVGAGI. This CDR3 is CASSYGGAGSDEQYF. CDR3 bases: TGTGCCAGCAGTTACGGGGGGGCAGGGAGCGACGAGCAGTACTTC.

This clonotype has a handful of counts. The chain is built from TRBV2 and TRBJ2-7; D ambiguous. This CDR3 contains 14 residues. Trimming took off 3 bases at V and 2 bases at J, with 11 bases between the two ends. In germline, CDR1 is SNHLY, CDR2 FYNNEI. CDR3 protein: CASSEGGAAYEQYF. CDR3 DNA: TGTGCCAGCAGTGAGGGCGGCGCCGCCTACGAGCAGTACTTC.

J is TRBJ2-1 and V is TRBV27, with D possibly being TRBD2 (6 bases). The length of the CDR3 is 16 residues. Trimming took off 5 bases at V and 2 bases at J, with 16 bases between the two ends. CDR1 MNHEY and CDR2 SMNVEV come from the germline V gene (reference sequence). CDR3: CASSPPSGRAYNEQFF. CDR3 DNA sequence: TGTGCCAGCAGTCCTCCCAGCGGGCGAGCCTACAATGAGCAGTTCTTC.

This chain links TRBV12-3 or TRBV12-4 with TRBJ2-7; tentative D call: TRBD2 (6 bases). V dropped 5 bases and J dropped 3 bases, with 14 bases sitting between them. The CDR3 sequence is 14 residues long. The DNA of the CDR3 is TGTGCCAGCAGTCGGAGGGCCCGGGGCTACGAGCAGTACTTC. Translating gives CASSRRARGYEQYF.

The chain couples TRBV28 to TRBJ2-2; TRBD2 matches at 8 bases. J lost 0 bases, V lost 2 bases, and 5 bases had no gene match. CDR3 length: 17 amino acids. CDR1 MDHEN and CDR2 SYDVKM come from the germline V gene. CDR3 nucleotide sequence: TGTGCCAGCAGTTTAGGTCTGCGGGAGGCGAACACCGGGGAGCTGTTTTTT. This gives the protein CASSLGLREANTGELFF.

V usage is TRBV5-1 and J usage is TRBJ2-5; TRBD2 matches at 7 bases. V lost 0 bases and J lost 4; bases outside the gene matches: 6. From germline, CDR1 is SGHRS and CDR2 YFSETQ. The CDR3 is made up of 15 amino acids. DNA of the CDR3: TGCGCCAGCAGCTTGGAAATGTCGGGAGGAGAGACCCAGTACTTC. It yields the protein CASSLEMSGGETQYF.

As DNA, the CDR3 is TGTGCCAGCAGACCCTTGAGGGGGGCAGGTATCAATCAGCCCCAGCATTTT. Its translation: CASRPLRGAGINQPQHF. The chain has TRBV28 and TRBJ1-5, with D tentatively TRBD1 (6 bases). Germline loops: CDR1 MDHEN, CDR2 SYDVKM. V shed 6 bases and J shed 3 bases, with 21 bases lying between them. This CDR3 region has 17 residues.

This chain uses TRBV19 with TRBJ2-1; tentative D call: TRBD2 (5 bases). V was shortened by 1 base and J by 0 bases, with 10 bases between the two germline ends. From germline, CDR1 is LNHDA and CDR2 SQIVND (reference sequence). The CDR3 is 16 residues long. CDR3: CASSIVPGSSYNEQFF. DNA of the CDR3: TGTGCCAGTAGTATAGTCCCGGGAAGCTCCTACAATGAGCAGTTCTTC. The complete variable domain, with remaining parts taken from reference TRBV19 and TRBJ2-1, reads DGGITQSPKYLFRKEGQNVTLSCEQNLNHDAMYWYRQDPGQGLRLIYYSQIVNDFQKGDIAEGYSVSREKKESFPLTVTSAQKNPTAFYLCASSIVPGSSYNEQFFGPGTRLTVL.

The V call is TRBV7-9, the J call TRBJ2-7, with D unclear. With 3 bases removed from V and 6 bases from J, the gap between germline ends came to 9 bases. The CDR3 extends over 12 amino acids. The germline gives CDR1 SEHNR, CDR2 FQNEAQ (reference sequence). CDR3 coding DNA: TGTGCCAGCAGCTTTGAAAAGGGCGAGCAGTACTTC. Protein: CASSFEKGEQYF.

CDR3 protein: CASSQSIGSSYEQYF. CDR3 bases: TGTGCCAGCAGCCAGTCCATCGGGAGCTCCTACGAGCAGTACTTC. The chain links TRBV3-1 to TRBJ2-7; D is possibly TRBD2 (6 bases). Germline V lookup: CDR1 LGHDT, CDR2 YNNKEL (reference sequence). This CDR3 has 15 amino acids. Trimming left V 3 bases short and J 0 bases short, with 12 bases between.

In its sample, this clonotype was seen once. This chain joins TRBV24-1 and TRBJ2-3; no clear D gene. CDR3 length: 16 amino acids. V was trimmed by 3 bases and J by 0 bases, leaving 12 bases between them. Germline V CDR1 and CDR2: KGHDR, SFDVKD. The CDR3 is CATSDVSDSSTDTQYF. As DNA, the CDR3 is TGTGCCACCAGTGATGTGAGCGATTCTAGCACAGATACGCAGTATTTT.

The chain links TRBV27 to TRBJ1-2; maybe TRBD1 (5 bases). Germline CDR1 MNHEY, CDR2 SMNVEV (reference sequence). Trimming pared 7 bases from V and 10 bases from J, leaving 19 bases between. The CDR3 sequence is 13 residues long. The CDR3 region is CASTSAGSGVYTF. The CDR3 nucleotides read TGTGCCAGCACTTCCGCCGGATCGGGGGTCTACACCTTC.

The CDR3 DNA reads as TGTGCCAGCAGCTTCCGCGGGAGGGTGGTAGATGAGCAGTTCTTC. This codes for CASSFRGRVVDEQFF. The chain carries TRBV7-6 and TRBJ2-1; 9 positions match TRBD2. This CDR3 is built from 15 residues. The germline V gene has CDR1 SGHVS and CDR2 FNYEAQ. J was trimmed by 8 bases and V by 3 bases; bases with no gene match: 8.

The rearrangement uses TRBV9 and TRBJ2-1; the match to TRBD2 covers 8 bases. CDR3 length: 12 residues. Germline trimming cut 7 bases from V and 7 bases from J; bases unmatched to any gene: 4. Germline V gene lookup returns CDR1 SGDLS and CDR2 YYNGEE. The CDR3 DNA sequence: TGTGCCAGCGGGGGCGGGAGGAATGAGCAGTTCTTC. Protein: CASGGGRNEQFF.

This chain connects TRBV27 to TRBJ1-1, with a tentative D call TRBD1 (5 bases). This CDR3 has 14 amino acids. Trimming cost V 5 bases and J 0 bases, with 10 bases left between them. CDR1 MNHEY and CDR2 SMNVEV come from the germline V gene (reference sequence). Here the CDR3 DNA reads TGTGCCAGCAGTCCACCACAGGTGAACACTGAAGCTTTCTTT. Amino acids: CASSPPQVNTEAFF.

Regarding this clonotype: The germline gene is not matched at one end of the junction; a read error may be the cause. This chain links TRBV20-1 with TRBJ1-3, with unresolved D. CDR3 size: 15 residues. CDR1 DFQATT and CDR2 SNEGSKA come from the germline V gene (reference sequence). The CDR3 DNA reads as TGCAGTGCTAGGCCCGGAGTCCTCTCTGGAAACGCCATATATTTT. Residues: CSARPGVLSGNAIYF.

V gene TRBV7-9 combines with J gene TRBJ2-5, with 9 positions matching TRBD1. The germline CDR1 and CDR2 sequences are SEHNR and FQNEAQ (reference sequence). J was trimmed by 0 bases and V by 5 bases; bases with no gene match: 10. There are 17 residues in the CDR3. In DNA, the CDR3 is TGTGCCAGCAGCACCCGGGACAGGGCCCATTACCAAGAGACCCAGTACTTC. It encodes CASSTRDRAHYQETQYF.